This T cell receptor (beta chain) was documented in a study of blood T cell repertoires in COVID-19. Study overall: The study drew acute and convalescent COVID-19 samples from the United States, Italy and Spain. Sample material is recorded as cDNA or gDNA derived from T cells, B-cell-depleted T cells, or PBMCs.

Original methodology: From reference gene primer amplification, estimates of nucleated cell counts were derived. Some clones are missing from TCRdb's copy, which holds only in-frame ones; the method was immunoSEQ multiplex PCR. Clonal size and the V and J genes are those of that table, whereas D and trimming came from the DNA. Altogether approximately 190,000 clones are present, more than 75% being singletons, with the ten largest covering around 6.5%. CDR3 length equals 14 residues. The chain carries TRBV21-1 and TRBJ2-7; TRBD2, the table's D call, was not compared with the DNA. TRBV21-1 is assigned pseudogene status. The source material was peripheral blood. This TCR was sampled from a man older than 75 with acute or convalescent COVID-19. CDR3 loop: CASSKDFHPYEQYV. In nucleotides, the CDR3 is TGTGCCAGCAGCAAGGACTTTCATCCCTACGAGCAGTACGTC.